This TCR beta chain is from a study of radiation and T cells in renal cell carcinoma. The study, taken as a whole, reports: No pretreatment tumor biopsies were available for baseline clonotypes. From baseline, blood top tumor clonotypes peaked at 2 weeks post-radiation.

TCRdb's copy holds only in-frame clones and misses some; the assay was immunoSEQ multiplex PCR. The top ten hold roughly 6% of the sample, which has roughly 78,000 clones, about 81% seen once. Germline CDR1 and CDR2: WSHSY and SAAADI. The V gene lost 6 bases and the J gene lost 0 bases, with 8 bases spanning the gap. The CDR3 covers 13 residues. As to this clone: As yet, its antigen is unknown.

Indicated time point: blood 2 weeks post-SBRT. Treatment given: 15 Gy SBRT to primary tumor, nephrectomy 4 weeks later. The patient's renal cell carcinoma had clear cell pathology. The gene calls are TRBV10-2 and TRBJ1-1, with no clear D. The sample in question was blood, obtained from a patient whose treatment included radiotherapy and nephrectomy. This sequence originates from a man in his fifties or sixties with renal cell carcinoma. The DNA for the CDR3 is TGCGCCAGCAGCCAAACAGTGAACACTGAAGCTTTCTTT. This encodes CASSQTVNTEAFF.